Presented here are 22 T cell receptor beta chains from one specimen sequenced in a study of response to subunit inactivated influenza vaccine. TCRdb reanalysed the RT-PCR reads using MiXCR and keeps one entry per CDR3 protein. In the table there are some 300,000 distinct CDR3 sequences, around 22% of which are singletons. This specimen consisted of PBMCs from blood, obtained around 22 months after vaccination. These TCRs come from a man in his fifties or sixties who received an inactivated influenza vaccine.

This clonotype was seen a few times. The V call is TRBV6-1, the J call TRBJ1-1; 8 bases agree with TRBD1. The CDR3 runs to 17 residues. V dropped 4 bases and J dropped 1; count of bases not matched to a gene: 11. From germline, CDR1 is MNHNS and CDR2 SASEGT. The DNA for the CDR3 is TGTGCCAGCAGTGGACAGGTGCAGGGGGCCAGGAACACTGAAGCTTTCTTT. It encodes CASSGQVQGARNTEAFF.

The CDR3 nucleotides read TGTGCCAGCAGCTCGAGACAGGGGGCGCGGACCGGGGAGCTGTTTTTT. Protein: CASSSRQGARTGELFF. The chain has TRBV11-3 and TRBJ2-2; 10 bases align to TRBD1. V lost 4 bases and J lost 5; bases outside the gene matches: 7. Per the germline V gene, CDR1 is SGHNT and CDR2 is YENEEA. The CDR3 is made up of 16 amino acids.

V usage is TRBV2 and J usage is TRBJ1-5; no clear D gene. Trimming removed 8 bases at V and 2 bases at J, with 16 bases between. The CDR3 runs 15 residues. In germline, CDR1 is SNHLY, CDR2 FYNNEI. CDR3 in DNA: TGTGCCAGCGGTTTGCTGGGAGAGGGCAATCAGCCCCAGCATTTT. Its protein is CASGLLGEGNQPQHF.

This clonotype was picked up a small number of times. CDR3 sequence: CASSYGTGGKYGYTF. As DNA, the CDR3 is TGCGCCAGCAGCTATGGGACAGGGGGCAAGTATGGCTACACCTTC. This chain connects TRBV5-1 to TRBJ1-2, with TRBD1 identical over 12 bases. Losses at the gene ends were 3 bases for V and 5 bases for J; bases not matched to a gene: 5. The CDR3 extends over 15 amino acids. Germline CDR1 is SGHRS and CDR2 is YFSETQ.

This clonotype has more than one count but fewer than ten. The rearrangement uses TRBV19 and TRBJ1-5; D may be TRBD1 (6 bases). Germline V gives CDR1 LNHDA, CDR2 SQIVND (reference sequence). CDR3 length equals 16 residues. Between the trimmed V and J ends, which lost 4 bases and 3 bases, there was a span of 16 bases. The CDR3 loop is CASSNRPGTLNQPQHF. Written as DNA, the CDR3 is TGTGCCAGTAGTAACCGCCCCGGGACACTCAATCAGCCCCAGCATTTT.

The chain recombines TRBV6-2 or TRBV6-3 with TRBJ1-6; no clear D gene. This CDR3 spans 14 amino acids. V lost 2 bases and J 9 bases, leaving 11 bases between the germline ends. From germline, CDR1 is MNHEY and CDR2 SVGEGT. Here the CDR3 DNA reads TGTGCCAGCAGTTACGGAGGATCTATTTCACCCCTCCACTTT. Its translation is CASSYGGSISPLHF.

V gene TRBV5-1 combines with J gene TRBJ1-6, with unresolved D. Trimming removed 3 bases from V and 9 bases from J, with 13 bases in between. Germline CDR1 is SGHRS and CDR2 is YFSETQ. The CDR3 contains 14 residues. The CDR3 DNA reads as TGCGCCAGCAGCTCGACACTGATGGGTTCACCCCTCCACTTT. Amino acids: CASSSTLMGSPLHF.

This chain links TRBV5-1 with TRBJ2-1; D perhaps matches TRBD2 (5 bases). CDR1 and CDR2 from the germline V gene are SGHRS and YFSETQ. V was shortened by 1 base and J by 8 bases, with 19 bases between the two germline ends. The CDR3 totals 16 residues. CDR3 region: CASSLTSPLDTDEQFF. The CDR3 nucleotides read TGCGCCAGCAGCTTGACTAGTCCTTTAGATACGGATGAGCAGTTCTTC. Supplemented by reference TRBV5-1 and TRBJ2-1, the full variable domain reads KAGVTQTPRYLIKTRGQQVTLSCSPISGHRSVSWYQQTPGQGLQFLFEYFSETQRNKGNFPGRFSGRQFSNSRSEMNVSTLELGDSALYLCASSLTSPLDTDEQFFGPGTRLTVL.

V is TRBV7-2 and J is TRBJ2-7; no definite D call. Trimming removed 5 bases at V and 0 bases at J, with 14 bases between. The CDR3 contains 15 residues. Germline values: CDR1 SGHTA, CDR2 FQGNSA. CDR3 protein: CASSLGDWVSYEQYF. CDR3 sequence (DNA): TGTGCCAGCAGCCTAGGAGACTGGGTCTCCTACGAGCAGTACTTC.

This clonotype was counted only a few times. This chain uses TRBV4-1 with TRBJ2-4; 8 bases agree with TRBD2. CDR1 is MGHRA and CDR2 is YSYEKL in the germline V gene. J gave up 9 bases and V 7 bases, and 8 bases lay outside the gene matches. The CDR3 extends over 13 amino acids. DNA for the CDR3: TGCGCCAGCAAGAAAGCGGGAGAGGCCATTCAGTACTTC. As protein: CASKKAGEAIQYF.

This clonotype was observed a few times. This chain links TRBV5-1 with TRBJ2-7, with D perhaps TRBD1 (6 bases). Per the germline V gene, CDR1 is SGHRS and CDR2 is YFSETQ. Trimming shortened V by 2 bases and J by 4 bases, and 10 bases separated the two germline ends. This CDR3 comprises 13 residues. CDR3 sequence reads: CASSFFQGYEQYF. CDR3 coding DNA: TGCGCCAGCAGCTTTTTCCAGGGGTACGAGCAGTACTTC.

This sequence joins TRBV12-3 or TRBV12-4 and TRBJ2-1; TRBD2 matches 12 bases. The CDR3 runs to 14 residues. J lost 10 bases, V lost 4 bases, and 5 bases had no gene match. The CDR3 is CASSYRLAGGEQFF. The CDR3 DNA reads TGTGCCAGCAGTTATAGGCTAGCGGGAGGGGAGCAGTTCTTC.

The chain recombines TRBV6-6 with TRBJ2-1, with a tentative D call TRBD2 (6 bases). This CDR3 is 13 amino acids long. Germline V gives CDR1 MNHNY, CDR2 SVGAGI (reference sequence). The V end lost 4 bases, the J end lost 6 bases, and 10 bases lay between the germline ends. The DNA for the CDR3 is TGTGCCAGCAGTTTGGGACTTCCCAATGAGCAGTTCTTC. It specifies CASSLGLPNEQFF.

The chain recombines TRBV7-9 with TRBJ2-7; perhaps TRBD1 as D (6 bases). CDR1 is SEHNR, CDR2 FQNEAQ, per germline (reference sequence). V was shortened by 1 base and J by 7 bases, with 14 bases between the two germline ends. The CDR3 consists of 14 residues. DNA for the CDR3: TGTGCCAGCAGCTTAGGTGGACAGACGCGGGAGCAGTACTTC. Residues: CASSLGGQTREQYF.

This sequence joins TRBV6-5 and TRBJ2-3; 8 nucleotides line up with TRBD2. Germline lookup yields CDR1 MNHEY and CDR2 SVGAGI. The V gene end was trimmed by 3 bases and the J gene end by 5 bases; junction bases not matched to a gene: 10. This CDR3 is built from 16 residues. The CDR3 DNA is TGTGCCAGCAGTTATCTGCGGGGGGCTTTATTAGATACGCAGTATTTT. Amino acids: CASSYLRGALLDTQYF.

The sample holds a few counts of this clonotype. The gene calls are TRBV2 and TRBJ1-1; D not resolved. Germline V gene lookup returns CDR1 SNHLY and CDR2 FYNNEI. The CDR3 sequence is 14 residues long. The V gene lost 5 bases and the J gene lost 2 bases, with 12 bases spanning the gap. CDR3 region: CASSPIGVNTEAFF. CDR3 sequence (DNA): TGTGCCAGCAGTCCTATTGGGGTTAACACTGAAGCTTTCTTT.

The V call is TRBV24-1, the J call TRBJ2-1; no firm D call. The CDR3 length is 11 residues. V was trimmed by 3 bases and J by 8 bases, leaving 4 bases between them. CDR1 is KGHDR, CDR2 SFDVKD, per germline. CDR3 in DNA: TGTGCCACCAGTGATCCCTATGAGCAGTTCTTC. Its translation: CATSDPYEQFF.

The rearrangement joins TRBV20-1 to TRBJ2-5; 13 positions agree with TRBD2. Losses at the gene ends were 5 bases for V and 4 bases for J; bases not matched to a gene: 10. The CDR3 loop spans 16 amino acids. The germline V gene has CDR1 DFQATT and CDR2 SNEGSKA (reference sequence). As DNA, the CDR3 is TGCAGTGCTGTACTAGCGGGGGGGCGGATTGGAGAGACCCAGTACTTC. Its translation is CSAVLAGGRIGETQYF.

In this sample, this clonotype turned up a few times. The chain combines TRBV29-1 with TRBJ2-2; D is undetermined. The germline V and J ends were trimmed by 5 bases and 5 bases, with 9 bases remaining between them. CDR1 and CDR2 (germline): SQVTM, ANQGSEA. CDR3 length equals 12 residues. The CDR3 DNA follows: TGCAGCGTTCATCAGACGACCGGGGAGCTGTTTTTT. Protein: CSVHQTTGELFF.

This clonotype was counted only a few times. This rearrangement joins TRBV11-2 to TRBJ1-5, with D uncertain. V was pared by 0 bases and J by 2 bases, with 8 bases between. The germline V gene encodes CDR1 SGHAT and CDR2 FQNNGV. The CDR3 is 15 residues long. As DNA, the CDR3 is TGTGCCAGCAGCTTAGAAGGGTTGGGCAATCAGCCCCAGCATTTT. As protein: CASSLEGLGNQPQHF.

This clonotype has only a few counts. This sequence joins TRBV5-5 and TRBJ2-3; the match to TRBD1 covers 7 bases. CDR3 length equals 16 residues. With V trimmed by 0 bases and J by 0 bases, 4 bases remained unmatched. Germline CDR1 is SGHKS and CDR2 is YYEKEE (reference sequence). The chain's CDR3 is CASSLGGTASTDTQYF. CDR3 in DNA: TGTGCCAGCAGCTTGGGTGGGACAGCGAGCACAGATACGCAGTATTTT.

CDR3 residues: CAGSQGRNQPQHF. For the CDR3, the DNA is TGTGCCGGGTCCCAGGGGAGGAATCAGCCCCAGCATTTT. The chain combines TRBV6-2 or TRBV6-3 with TRBJ1-5, with D perhaps TRBD1 (6 bases). The CDR3 totals 13 residues. CDR1 MNHEY and CDR2 SVGEGT come from the germline V gene. The V gene lost 11 bases and the J gene lost 4 bases, with 15 bases spanning the gap.